This T cell receptor (beta chain) emerged from a study of blood T cell repertoires in COVID-19. Trimming took 8 bases from V and 0 from J; bases not matched to a gene: 10. Germline loops: CDR1 MNHEY, CDR2 SMNVEV (reference sequence). The CDR3 is made up of 15 amino acids. Profiled with immunoSEQ multiplex PCR; TCRdb holds only in-frame clones, not every one. The sample comprises more than 250,000 clones, 75% to 90% of which are singletons, and over 4.5% rests with the top ten. This sequence joins TRBV27 and TRBJ2-7; 7 nucleotides agree with TRBD1. The TCR was taken from a man aged 55-75 years who had recovered from COVID-19. Sequencing was done on a sample of peripheral blood. CDR3 loop: CASARLGQSSYEQYF. The DNA of the CDR3 is TGTGCCAGCGCCCGACTGGGACAGAGCTCCTACGAGCAGTACTTC.